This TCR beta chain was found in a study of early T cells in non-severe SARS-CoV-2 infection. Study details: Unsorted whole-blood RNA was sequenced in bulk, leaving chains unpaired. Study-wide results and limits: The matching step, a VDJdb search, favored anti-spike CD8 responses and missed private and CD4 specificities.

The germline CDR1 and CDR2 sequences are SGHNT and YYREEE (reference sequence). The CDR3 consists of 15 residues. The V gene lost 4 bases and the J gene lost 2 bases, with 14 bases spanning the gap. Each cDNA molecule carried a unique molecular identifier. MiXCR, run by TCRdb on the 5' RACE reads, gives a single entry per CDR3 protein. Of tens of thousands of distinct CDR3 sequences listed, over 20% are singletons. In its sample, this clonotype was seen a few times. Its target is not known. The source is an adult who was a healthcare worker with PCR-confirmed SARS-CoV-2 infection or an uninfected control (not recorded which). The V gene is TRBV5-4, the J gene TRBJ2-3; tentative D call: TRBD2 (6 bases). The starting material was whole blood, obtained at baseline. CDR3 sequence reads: CASSPATDYTDTQYF. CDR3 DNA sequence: TGTGCCAGCAGCCCCGCGACGGACTACACAGATACGCAGTATTTT.